These 11 T cell receptor beta chains were sequenced from one sample in a study of PD-1 blockade in mismatch repair-deficient tumors. Sequenced by immunoSEQ multiplex PCR; TCRdb stores in-frame clones only, minus some. The repertoire holds 35,000 to 40,000 clones, with about four fifths as singletons. The sequenced sample was peripheral blood, obtained 4 weeks after starting pembrolizumab. Receptors originate from an adult with mismatch repair-deficient cancer.

The V call is TRBV19, the J call TRBJ2-1, with 7 bases fitting TRBD2. CDR3 length equals 14 residues. Germline V lookup: CDR1 LNHDA, CDR2 SQIVND (reference sequence). V lost 7 bases to trimming and J lost 4 bases; unmatched junction nucleotides: 7. This CDR3 is CASNLGGLYNEQFF. CDR3 coding DNA: TGTGCCAGTAACTTGGGAGGGCTTTACAATGAGCAGTTCTTC.

This rearrangement joins TRBV15 to TRBJ2-5; 7 bases agree with TRBD1. The germline V gene encodes CDR1 LNHNV and CDR2 YYDKDF (reference sequence). The CDR3 is made up of 17 amino acids. The V and J ends lost 0 bases and 5 bases, in that order; junction bases with no gene match: 12. The CDR3 loop is CATSRDSWLRGQETQYF. The CDR3 DNA sequence: TGTGCCACCAGCAGAGATAGTTGGTTAAGGGGGCAGGAGACCCAGTACTTC.

A single count supports this clone. This rearrangement joins TRBV21-1 to TRBJ2-7; TRBD1 reflects the table's D call only, with no check against the DNA. TRBV21-1 is noted as a pseudogene. The CDR3 totals 17 residues. The CDR3 loop is CASSLRWDSESSYEQYF. In DNA, the CDR3 is TGTGCCAGCAGCTTAAGGTGGGACAGCGAAAGCTCCTACGAGCAGTACTTC.

For this clone: A much more abundant neighbour one base away suggests this may be a read error. CDR3 nucleotides: TGTGCCAGCAGTGACTCGCACACCGGGGAGCTGTTTTTT. This sequence encodes CASSDSHTGELFF. The chain carries TRBV6-4 and TRBJ2-2; D not certain. Trimming shortened V by 0 bases and J by 3 bases, and 2 bases separated the two germline ends. Looked up from germline, CDR1 is MRHNA and CDR2 is SNTAGT. This CDR3 is 13 amino acids long.

The chain couples TRBV18 to TRBJ2-7; D is uncertain. CDR3 size: 13 residues. Germline V lookup: CDR1 KGHSH, CDR2 LQKENI. Trimming took off 2 bases at V and 3 bases at J, with 8 bases between the two ends. The DNA of the CDR3 is TGTGCCAGCTCACCAGGGGTCGGCTACGAGCAGTACTTC. Residues: CASSPGVGYEQYF.

This chain links TRBV18 with TRBJ2-3; 7 bases fit TRBD1. Germline V gene lookup returns CDR1 KGHSH and CDR2 LQKENI. CDR3 length: 17 residues. With V trimmed by 0 bases and J by 3 bases, 9 bases remained unmatched. The CDR3, as DNA: TGTGCCAGCTCACCACCAGGGGCAGGGGGTACTACAGATACGCAGTATTTT. Translating it yields CASSPPGAGGTTDTQYF.

The chain combines TRBV12-2 with TRBJ1-4. TRBV12-2 is shown as a pseudogene. This CDR3 spans 11 amino acids. The CDR3 here is CANTSGEKLFF. The CDR3 nucleotides read TGTGCAAATACGTCGGGGGAAAAACTGTTTTTT.

V usage is TRBV27 and J usage is TRBJ2-3; D might be TRBD1 (6 bases). This CDR3 is 16 amino acids long. Germline V gene lookup returns CDR1 MNHEY and CDR2 SMNVEV (reference sequence). Trimming shortened V by 2 bases and J by 2 bases, and 14 bases separated the two germline ends. CDR3 region: CASSLEWTDYTDTQYF. The CDR3 DNA reads as TGTGCCAGCAGTTTAGAATGGACAGATTACACAGATACGCAGTATTTT.

The chain recombines TRBV2 with TRBJ1-2; 9 bases match TRBD1. Germline trimming cut 6 bases from V and 5 bases from J; bases unmatched to any gene: 4. Germline V gene lookup returns CDR1 SNHLY and CDR2 FYNNEI. The CDR3 sequence is 13 residues long. The CDR3 sequence is CASSPQGAYGYTF. For the CDR3, the DNA is TGTGCCAGCAGCCCACAGGGGGCGTATGGCTACACCTTC.

In DNA form, the CDR3 reads TGTGAGACCCAGGACGGACAGAAATACAATGAGCAGTTCTTC. Amino acids: CETQDGQKYNEQFF. The chain carries TRBV5-4 and TRBJ2-1; weak D call: TRBD1 (6 bases). Germline V CDR1 and CDR2: SGHNT, YYREEE (reference sequence). This CDR3 spans 14 amino acids.

This chain links TRBV4-1 with TRBJ1-4, with 8 bases aligning to TRBD1. V lost 1 base, J lost 5 bases, and 9 bases stayed unmatched. The length of the CDR3 is 17 residues. Looked up from germline, CDR1 is MGHRA and CDR2 is YSYEKL. Here the CDR3 reads CASSQGQGPLLNEKLFF. The CDR3 DNA reads as TGCGCCAGCAGCCAAGGACAGGGGCCTCTTCTAAATGAAAAACTGTTTTTT.